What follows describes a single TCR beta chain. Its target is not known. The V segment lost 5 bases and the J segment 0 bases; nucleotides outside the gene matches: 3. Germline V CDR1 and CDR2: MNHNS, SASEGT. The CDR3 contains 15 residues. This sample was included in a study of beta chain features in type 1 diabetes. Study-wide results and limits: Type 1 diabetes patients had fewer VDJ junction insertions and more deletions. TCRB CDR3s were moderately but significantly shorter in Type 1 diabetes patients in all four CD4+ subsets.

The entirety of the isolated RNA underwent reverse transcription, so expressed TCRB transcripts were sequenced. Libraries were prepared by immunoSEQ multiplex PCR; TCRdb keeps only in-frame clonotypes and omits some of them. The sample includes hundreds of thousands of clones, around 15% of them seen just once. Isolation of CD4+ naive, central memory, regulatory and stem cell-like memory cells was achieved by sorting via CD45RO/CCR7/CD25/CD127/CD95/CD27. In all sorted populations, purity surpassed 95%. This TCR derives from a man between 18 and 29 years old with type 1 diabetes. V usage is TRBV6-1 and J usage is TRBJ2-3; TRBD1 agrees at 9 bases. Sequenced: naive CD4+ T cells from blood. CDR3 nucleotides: TGTGCCAGCAGTCCGGACAGGGGAAGCACAGATACGCAGTATTTT. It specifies CASSPDRGSTDTQYF.